Each of the 16 T cell receptor beta chains below was sequenced from the same sample in a study of blood T cell repertoires in COVID-19. The table came from immunoSEQ multiplex PCR; TCRdb's copy has only in-frame clones and leaves some out. Of about 150,000 clones listed, 84% are singletons. Sequencing used peripheral blood. The receptors come from a human donor in a cohort sampled during active COVID-19.

The chain links TRBV11-2 to TRBJ2-7; D may be TRBD1 (6 bases). Trimming removed 3 bases from V and 4 bases from J, with 10 bases in between. Germline lookup yields CDR1 SGHAT and CDR2 FQNNGV. The CDR3 is 13 residues long. CDR3 region: CASSFLQGYEQYF. The CDR3, as DNA: TGTGCCAGCAGCTTTTTACAGGGATACGAGCAGTACTTC.

The chain carries TRBV4-2 and TRBJ2-1; tentative D call: TRBD2 (5 bases). The CDR3 totals 15 residues. Trimming took off 0 bases at V and 0 bases at J, with 6 bases between the two ends. CDR1 and CDR2 from the germline V gene are LGHNA and YNFKEQ. CDR3 nucleotides: TGTGCCAGCAGCCAAGAGGGGAGCTCCTACAATGAGCAGTTCTTC. This translates into CASSQEGSSYNEQFF.

The chain links TRBV5-6 to TRBJ2-1; 10 bases match TRBD1. The CDR3 runs 16 residues. CDR1 SGHDT and CDR2 YYEEEE come from the germline V gene. With V trimmed by 0 bases and J by 6 bases, 6 bases remained unmatched. CDR3 in amino acids: CASSLAGTGVTNEQFF. In DNA form, the CDR3 reads TGTGCCAGCAGCTTGGCCGGGACAGGGGTCACCAATGAGCAGTTCTTC.

The chain is built from TRBV19 and TRBJ2-5; possibly TRBD1 for D (6 bases). The germline V gene has CDR1 LNHDA and CDR2 SQIVND (reference sequence). CDR3 length: 14 residues. Trimming left V 0 bases short and J 1 base short, with 6 bases between. As DNA, the CDR3 is TGTGCCAGTAGTATAGAGGACAGCCAAGAGACCCAGTACTTC. Its translation is CASSIEDSQETQYF. Together with reference TRBV19 and TRBJ2-5, the CDR3 gives the full variable domain: DGGITQSPKYLFRKEGQNVTLSCEQNLNHDAMYWYRQDPGQGLRLIYYSQIVNDFQKGDIAEGYSVSREKKESFPLTVTSAQKNPTAFYLCASSIEDSQETQYFGPGTRLLVL.

This rearrangement joins TRBV30 to TRBJ2-1; D possibly corresponds to TRBD2 (5 bases). Trimming took off 1 base at V and 2 bases at J, with 12 bases between the two ends. This CDR3 spans 15 amino acids. Germline V gene lookup returns CDR1 GTSNPN and CDR2 SVGIG (reference sequence). The CDR3: CAWSEGGPTYNEQFF. The CDR3 bases are TGTGCCTGGAGTGAAGGAGGACCCACCTACAATGAGCAGTTCTTC.

The rearrangement joins TRBV6-1 to TRBJ2-3; TRBD2 matches 9 bases. J lost 6 bases, V lost 0 bases, and 7 bases had no gene match. CDR1 is MNHNS, CDR2 SASEGT, per germline. The CDR3 is 16 residues long. DNA of the CDR3: TGTGCCAGCAGTGAAGCCGGGGGCGGGGGGGCGGATACGCAGTATTTT. Its translation is CASSEAGGGGADTQYF.

J is TRBJ1-6 and V is TRBV19; D gene ambiguous. This CDR3 comprises 13 residues. CDR1 and CDR2 (germline): LNHDA, SQIVND (reference sequence). Trimming removed 4 bases from V and 5 bases from J, with 6 bases in between. CDR3 in amino acids: CASSRRNNSPLHF. The CDR3 DNA is TGTGCCAGTAGTAGGCGGAATAATTCACCCCTCCACTTT.

The rearrangement joins TRBV7-9 to TRBJ1-5, with a weak D call TRBD1 (5 bases). The CDR3 loop spans 16 amino acids. Germline CDR1 reads SEHNR; CDR2 reads FQNEAQ (reference sequence). The V end was cut by 3 bases, the J end by 0 bases, with 12 bases between. The CDR3 DNA follows: TGTGCCAGCAGCTTCTTGTACAGGCTTAGCAATCAGCCCCAGCATTTT. Translated: CASSFLYRLSNQPQHF.

J is TRBJ1-5 and V is TRBV7-8; possibly TRBD1 for D (5 bases). The CDR3 runs to 17 residues. The germline gives CDR1 SGHVS, CDR2 FQNEAQ. V lost 0 bases and J lost 5, with 17 bases in between. The CDR3 region is CASSLATGATLDQPQHF. CDR3 nucleotides: TGTGCCAGCAGCTTAGCAACAGGAGCCACCCTCGATCAGCCCCAGCATTTT.

The V call is TRBV5-1, the J call TRBJ1-6; D call uncertain. V shed 0 bases and J shed 0 bases, with 7 bases lying between them. The CDR3 spans 16 residues. Per germline, CDR1 SGHRS and CDR2 YFSETQ. The CDR3 sequence is CASSLDLSSYNSPLHF. The CDR3 DNA sequence: TGCGCCAGCAGCTTGGACTTGAGCTCCTATAATTCACCCCTCCACTTT.

The chain links TRBV5-1 to TRBJ1-1; D is possibly TRBD1 (5 bases). The ends were cut back, 3 bases at V and 9 bases at J, with 15 bases in the middle. There are 13 residues in the CDR3. Germline V gene sequence: CDR1 SGHRS, CDR2 YFSETQ. CDR3 residues: CASSSGDSSKAFF. CDR3 in DNA: TGCGCCAGCAGCTCCGGGGACTCAAGTAAAGCTTTCTTT.

The chain employs TRBV11-2 and TRBJ1-2, with 8 bases that match TRBD1. Germline values: CDR1 SGHAT, CDR2 FQNNGV. The V segment lost 5 bases and the J segment 4 bases; nucleotides outside the gene matches: 3. CDR3 size: 13 residues. The CDR3 sequence is CASSQDRVYGYTF. The CDR3 DNA sequence: TGTGCCAGCAGCCAGGACAGGGTCTATGGCTACACCTTC.

The chain employs TRBV9 and TRBJ2-1, with TRBD2 matching over 10 bases. The CDR3 loop spans 16 amino acids. Trimming at V came to 0 bases and at J to 5 bases, leaving 5 bases not matched to a gene. Per germline, CDR1 SGDLS and CDR2 YYNGEE. The CDR3 DNA follows: TGTGCCAGCAGCGTAGGAGCGGGAGGGCCGAACAATGAGCAGTTCTTC. Its protein product is CASSVGAGGPNNEQFF.

The rearrangement uses TRBV3-1 (or the pseudogene TRBV3-2) and TRBJ2-3; TRBD2 aligns across 7 bases. Trimming took 4 bases from V and 1 from J; bases not matched to a gene: 2. Looked up from germline, CDR1 is LGHDT and CDR2 is YNNKEL (reference sequence). This CDR3 is 14 amino acids long. For the CDR3, the DNA is TGTGCCAGCAGCCGGGACTATCGCACAGATACGCAGTATTTT. Protein product: CASSRDYRTDTQYF.

The chain has TRBV28 and TRBJ2-3; the match to TRBD1 covers 7 bases. Germline V gene sequence: CDR1 MDHEN, CDR2 SYDVKM. Unmatched junction bases numbered 18, after V lost 4 bases and J lost 8 bases. The CDR3 loop spans 17 amino acids. CDR3 amino acids: CASSSPKGDRGSGTQYF. The DNA of the CDR3 is TGTGCCAGCAGTTCCCCTAAAGGGGACAGAGGCTCTGGTACGCAGTATTTT.

A word on this clone: A much larger clone differs by one base, so this may be a read error. The same CDR3 arises from other DNA sequences in this sample as well. This rearrangement joins TRBV6-5 to TRBJ1-4; 7 bases are a match to TRBD1. Germline-derived CDR1 and CDR2 are MNHEY and SVGAGI. V lost 6 bases to trimming and J lost 3 bases; unmatched junction nucleotides: 4. The CDR3 sequence is 14 residues long. The CDR3 is CASRSQGANEKLFF. For the CDR3, the DNA is TGTGCCAGCAGATCGCAGGGGGCTAATGAAAAACTGTTTTTT.